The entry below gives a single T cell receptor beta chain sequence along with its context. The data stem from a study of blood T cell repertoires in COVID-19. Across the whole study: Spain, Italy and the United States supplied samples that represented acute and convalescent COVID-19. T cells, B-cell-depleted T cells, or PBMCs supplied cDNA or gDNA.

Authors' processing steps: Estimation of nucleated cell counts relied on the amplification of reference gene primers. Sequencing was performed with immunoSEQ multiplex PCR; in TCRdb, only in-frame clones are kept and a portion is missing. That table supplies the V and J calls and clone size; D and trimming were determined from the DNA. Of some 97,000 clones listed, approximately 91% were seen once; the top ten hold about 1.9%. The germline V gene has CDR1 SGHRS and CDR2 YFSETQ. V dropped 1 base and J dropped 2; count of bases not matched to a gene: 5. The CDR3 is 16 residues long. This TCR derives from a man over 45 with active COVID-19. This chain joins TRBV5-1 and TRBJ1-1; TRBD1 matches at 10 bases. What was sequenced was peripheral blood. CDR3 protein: CASSLRGTGVNTEAFF. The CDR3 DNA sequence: TGCGCCAGCAGCTTGAGAGGGACAGGGGTAAACACTGAAGCTTTCTTT. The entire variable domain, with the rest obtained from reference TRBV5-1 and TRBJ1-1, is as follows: KAGVTQTPRYLIKTRGQQVTLSCSPISGHRSVSWYQQTPGQGLQFLFEYFSETQRNKGNFPGRFSGRQFSNSRSEMNVSTLELGDSALYLCASSLRGTGVNTEAFFGQGTRLTVV.